A selection of T cell receptor beta chains follows, all from one sample in a study of blood T cell repertoires in COVID-19. The method was immunoSEQ multiplex PCR; TCRdb's version includes in-frame clones alone and lacks a portion of them. The sample contains some 300,000 clones, roughly 86% of which appear only once. Sequencing was carried out using peripheral blood. The receptors derive from a man between 65 and 80 years old with acute or convalescent COVID-19. Each CDR3 is given with its conserved first and last residue. A D gene is named only where the DNA matches it firmly.

CDR3nt	CDR3aa	j_gene	v_gene	d_gene
TGTGCCAGCAGTTACCTGAGCGGGAGAGGTGCAGATACGCAGTATTTT	CASSYLSGRGADTQYF	TRBJ2-3	TRBV6-5	TRBD2
TGTGCCAGTAGGACTGGGCAGGGGGATGAGCAGTTCTTC	CASRTGQGDEQFF	TRBJ2-1	TRBV5-4	TRBD1
TGTGCCAGCAGCTCCGTGGCGGACTCCTACAATGAGCAGTTCTTC	CASSSVADSYNEQFF	TRBJ2-1	TRBV7-2	.
TGTGCCAGCAGTCCGGCAGGAAACTATGGCTACACCTTC	CASSPAGNYGYTF	TRBJ1-2	TRBV28	.
TGTGCCAGCAGCGTATACAATGAGCAGTTCTTC	CASSVYNEQFF	TRBJ2-1	TRBV7-2	.
TGCGCCAGCAGCTTGGGGACAGGGGTAGGTCAGCCCCAGCATTTT	CASSLGTGVGQPQHF	TRBJ1-5	TRBV5-1	TRBD1
TGTGCCAGCAGCTTGACTACAGGGACGGCTGAAGCTTTCTTT	CASSLTTGTAEAFF	TRBJ1-1	TRBV5-6	.
TGTGCCAGCAGCCTAGGCGGAGGCTCGGATACGCAGTATTTT	CASSLGGGSDTQYF	TRBJ2-3	TRBV7-9	.
TGTGCCAGCAGTTCCCCAGGGGGTTCAGAAAAACTGTTTTTT	CASSSPGGSEKLFF	TRBJ1-4	TRBV28	TRBD1
TGTGCCAGCAGTGGATCATCGGGACTAGCGGGGGGGTTCTCTGAGCAGTTCTTC	CASSGSSGLAGGFSEQFF	TRBJ2-1	TRBV2	TRBD2
TGTGCCAGCAGTTTCCAAATCGGTAATTCACCCCTCCACTTT	CASSFQIGNSPLHF	TRBJ1-6	TRBV27	.
TGTGCCAGCAGCCAACGTTGGGCAGGGGGCGGGTACGAGCAGTACTTC	CASSQRWAGGGYEQYF	TRBJ2-7	TRBV4-2	TRBD1
TGTGCCAGTAGTCTGGGACAGGCGAACACCGGGGAGCTGTTTTTT	CASSLGQANTGELFF	TRBJ2-2	TRBV19	TRBD1
TGTGCCAGCAGCCCCCCGGGAGGAATAAACACCATATATTTT	CASSPPGGINTIYF	TRBJ1-3	TRBV7-2	.
TGTGCCAGCAGCTTGAATCAGGGTGGAAAACTGTTTTTT	CASSLNQGGKLFF	TRBJ1-4	TRBV5-6	.
TGTGCCAGCACAGCGGGATTGAGCACAGATACGCAGTATTTT	CASTAGLSTDTQYF	TRBJ2-3	TRBV25-1	TRBD2
TGTGCCAGCAGGGACAGGGGGGGGACCTACGAGCAGTACTTC	CASRDRGGTYEQYF	TRBJ2-7	TRBV5-7	TRBD1
TGTGCCAGCACCCCGGGACAGGGGGCAGGCGAGCAGTACTTC	CASTPGQGAGEQYF	TRBJ2-7	TRBV28	TRBD1
TGTGCCAGCAGTCATCAACTCGAGCAGTACTTC	CASSHQLEQYF	TRBJ2-7	TRBV28	.
TGTGCCAGCAATCACGGGGTTACTGAAGCTTTCTTT	CASNHGVTEAFF	TRBJ1-1	TRBV7-2	.
TGTGCCAGTAGCCTAGGACTACCGTTCGTAGAGACCCAGTACTTC	CASSLGLPFVETQYF	TRBJ2-5	TRBV19	.
TGTGCCAGCAGCTTAGGGGGTCAGGGAACCGGGGAGCTGTTTTTT	CASSLGGQGTGELFF	TRBJ2-2	TRBV11-2	.
TGCAGCGTTGAAGTGTCGGGGGGCCGCACTGAAGCTTTCTTT	CSVEVSGGRTEAFF	TRBJ1-1	TRBV29-1	.
TGCGCCAGCAGCTTGGCCCCGGGGACTGGAAACACCATATATTTT	CASSLAPGTGNTIYF	TRBJ1-3	TRBV5-1	.
TGTGCCAGCAGCTCAGACACTGCAACTAATGAAAAACTGTTTTTT	CASSSDTATNEKLFF	TRBJ1-4	TRBV7-8	.
TGTGCCAGCACCCCCTCGGGCTCCTACGAGCAGTACTTC	CASTPSGSYEQYF	TRBJ2-7	TRBV6-6	.
TGTGCCAGCAGTTATTCCCCGCCGGGGACCCAGTACTTC	CASSYSPPGTQYF	TRBJ2-5	TRBV6-5	.
TGTGCCAGCTCACACGGGACAGTCTCCTACAATGAGCAGTTCTTC	CASSHGTVSYNEQFF	TRBJ2-1	TRBV18	TRBD1
TGTGCCAGCAGTGAACCCCGACAGGGCTCCTACAATGAGCAGTTCTTC	CASSEPRQGSYNEQFF	TRBJ2-1	TRBV25-1	TRBD1
TGTGCCAGCAGCTCCGGCTATCCAGGCACTGAAGCTTTCTTT	CASSSGYPGTEAFF	TRBJ1-1	TRBV7-2	.
TGTGCCAGCAGCTTGGGCCAGCGGGGGGCGCCCACCGGGGAGCTGTTTTTT	CASSLGQRGAPTGELFF	TRBJ2-2	TRBV5-6	TRBD2